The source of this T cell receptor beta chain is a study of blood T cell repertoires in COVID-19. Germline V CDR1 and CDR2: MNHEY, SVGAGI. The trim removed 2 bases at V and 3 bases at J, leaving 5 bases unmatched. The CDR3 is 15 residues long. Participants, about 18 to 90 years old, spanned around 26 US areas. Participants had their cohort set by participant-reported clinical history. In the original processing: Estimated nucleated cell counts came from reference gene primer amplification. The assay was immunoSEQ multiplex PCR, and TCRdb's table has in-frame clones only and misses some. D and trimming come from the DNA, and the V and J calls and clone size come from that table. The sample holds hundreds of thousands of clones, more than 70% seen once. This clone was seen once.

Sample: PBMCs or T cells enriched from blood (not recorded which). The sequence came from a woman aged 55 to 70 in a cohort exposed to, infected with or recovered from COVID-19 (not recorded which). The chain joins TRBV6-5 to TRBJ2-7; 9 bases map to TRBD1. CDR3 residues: CASSYMTGGHYEQYF. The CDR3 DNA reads TGTGCCAGCAGTTACATGACAGGGGGGCACTACGAGCAGTACTTC.